The source of this T cell receptor beta chain is a study of blood T cells in healthy people across ages. Donor samples were obtained from healthy Caucasian individuals from Russia, aged roughly 6 to 90. Regarding the study as a whole: Per-million-T-cell TCR beta diversity fell roughly linearly with age. Unsorted PBMC input precluded a conclusive naive versus antigen-experienced comparison.

Using a J-beta primer mix together with a sample-barcoded 5' primer, a second PCR was run for roughly 7 to 12 cycles. Each cDNA molecule was tagged by a template-switch adaptor that had 12 random nucleotides. TCRdb fed the 5' RACE reads into MiXCR, producing one record per CDR3 protein. Of about 1,400,000 distinct CDR3 sequences listed, approximately 59% are singletons. The CDR3 consists of 17 residues. The germline gives CDR1 MNHNS, CDR2 SASEGT. A remark on this clonotype: No antigen is known for it.

This TCR came from a man younger than 35 in good health. The gene calls are TRBV6-1 and TRBJ2-5; no clear D. Judging by the DNA end, TRBJ2-7 fits better; the J call may be wrong. The sample was blood. The chain's CDR3 is CASSPNFDALNLYEQYF. In DNA form, the CDR3 reads TGTGCCAGCAGTCCTAATTTTGACGCCCTTAACCTTTACGAGCAGTACTTC.